The T cell receptor (beta chain) under discussion was sequenced for a study of OX40 agonist ivuxolimab in advanced cancers. On the study more broadly: Recorded diagnoses for dose-escalation patients were hepatocellular carcinoma, melanoma, renal cell or head and neck cancer.

Generated by immunoSEQ multiplex PCR, the TCRdb table keeps only in-frame clones and is missing some. Among about 79,000 clones listed, under 85% were seen once. Germline loops: CDR1 SGHAT, CDR2 FQNNGV. There are 15 residues in the CDR3. In the case of this clone: What it binds is unknown. The junction and the germline gene differ at one end; a read error may be behind it.

Study results and limitations: Among the lowest peripheral clonal expansion occurred in 0.1-3.0 mg/kg partial responders.

The cohort excluded patients with autoimmune disease history or systemic immunosuppression. This rearrangement joins TRBV11-2 to TRBJ2-7; 13 nucleotides line up with TRBD2. Sequencing was performed on CD4+ or CD8+ T cells sorted from blood, taken in a trial of the OX40 agonist ivuxolimab. The receptor's source is an adult with an advanced solid tumor such as melanoma, head and neck, liver or kidney cancer. The CDR3 nucleotides read TGTGCCAGCAGGCGCTGGACTAGCGGGAGCGAACGGCTTATCTTC. Protein sequence: CASRRWTSGSERLIF.